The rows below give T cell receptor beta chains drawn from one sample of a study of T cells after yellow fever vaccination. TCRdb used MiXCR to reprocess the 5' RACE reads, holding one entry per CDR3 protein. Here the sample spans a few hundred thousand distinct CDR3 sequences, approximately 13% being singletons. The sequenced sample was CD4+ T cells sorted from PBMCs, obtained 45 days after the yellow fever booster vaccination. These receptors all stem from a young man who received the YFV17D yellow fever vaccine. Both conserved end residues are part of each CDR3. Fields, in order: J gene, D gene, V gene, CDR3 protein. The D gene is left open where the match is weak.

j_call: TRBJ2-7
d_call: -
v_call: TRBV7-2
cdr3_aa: CASSLEGHSYEQYF

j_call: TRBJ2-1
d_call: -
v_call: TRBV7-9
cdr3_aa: CASSSLSEQFF

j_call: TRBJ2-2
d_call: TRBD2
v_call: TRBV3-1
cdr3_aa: CASSLTSGRGKAGELFF

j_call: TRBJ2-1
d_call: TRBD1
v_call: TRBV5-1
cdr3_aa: CASSLGDRYNEQFF

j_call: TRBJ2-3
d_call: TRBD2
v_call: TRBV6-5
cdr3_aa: CASSYSSGSSTDTQYF

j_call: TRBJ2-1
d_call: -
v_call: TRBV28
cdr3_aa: CASIQGGYNEQFF

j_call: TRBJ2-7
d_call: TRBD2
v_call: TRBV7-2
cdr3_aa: CASSSTSGNEQYF

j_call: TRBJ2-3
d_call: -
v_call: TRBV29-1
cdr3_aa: CSVSLADTQYF

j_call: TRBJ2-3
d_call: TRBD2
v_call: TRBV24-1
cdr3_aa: CATSALAADTQYF

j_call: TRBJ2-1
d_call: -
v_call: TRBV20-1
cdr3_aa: CSASTKGLGPNEQFF

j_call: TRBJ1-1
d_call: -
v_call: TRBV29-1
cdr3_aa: CSIRPGGAAFF

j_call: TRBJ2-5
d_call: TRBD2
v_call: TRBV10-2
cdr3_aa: CASMRTRGETQYF

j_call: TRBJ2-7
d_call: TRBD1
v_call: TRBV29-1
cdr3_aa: CSARQGIPSEQYF

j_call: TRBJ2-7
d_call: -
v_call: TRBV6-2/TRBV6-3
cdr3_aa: CASSYNGRPYEQYF

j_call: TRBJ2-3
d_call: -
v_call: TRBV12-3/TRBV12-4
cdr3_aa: CASSTRPPTDTQYF

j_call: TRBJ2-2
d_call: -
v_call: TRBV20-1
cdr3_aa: CSASYQNYGELFF

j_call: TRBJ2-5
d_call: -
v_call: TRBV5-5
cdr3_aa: CASTPDLRETQYF

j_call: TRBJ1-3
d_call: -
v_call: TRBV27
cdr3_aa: CASSSSPKAQGNTIYF

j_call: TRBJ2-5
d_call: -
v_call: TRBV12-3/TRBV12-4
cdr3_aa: CASSAGPKTQYF

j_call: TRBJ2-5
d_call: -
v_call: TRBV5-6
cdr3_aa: CASSLERRYQETQYF

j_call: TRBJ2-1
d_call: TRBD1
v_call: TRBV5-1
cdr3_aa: CASSPGQAHNEQFF

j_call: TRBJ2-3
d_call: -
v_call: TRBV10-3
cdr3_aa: CAIRGSTDTQYF

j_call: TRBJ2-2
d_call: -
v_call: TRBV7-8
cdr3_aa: CASSLLRSTGELFF

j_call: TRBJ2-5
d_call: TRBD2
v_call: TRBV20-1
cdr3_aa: CSARGSGRTGIQTQYF

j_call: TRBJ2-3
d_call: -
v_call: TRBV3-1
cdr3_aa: CASSQPTGRTDTQYF

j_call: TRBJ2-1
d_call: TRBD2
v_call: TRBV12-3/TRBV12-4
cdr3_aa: CASSLGLAGNNEQFF

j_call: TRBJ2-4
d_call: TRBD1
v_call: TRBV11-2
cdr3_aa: CASSLGRQGGIQYF

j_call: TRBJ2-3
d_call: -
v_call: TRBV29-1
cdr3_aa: CSQTRAADTQYF

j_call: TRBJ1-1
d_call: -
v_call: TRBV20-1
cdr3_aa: CSAKNTMNTEAFF

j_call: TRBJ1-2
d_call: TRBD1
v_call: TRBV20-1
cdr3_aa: CSAPGTGNGYTF

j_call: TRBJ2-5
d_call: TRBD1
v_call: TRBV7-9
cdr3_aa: CASSLGQSKTQYF

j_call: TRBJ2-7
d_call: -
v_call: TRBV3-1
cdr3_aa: CASSQEFRGGEQYF

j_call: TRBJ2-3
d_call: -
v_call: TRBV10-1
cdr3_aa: CASSEETGSIDTQYF

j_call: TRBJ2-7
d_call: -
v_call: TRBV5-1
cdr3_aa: CASSLAAAGQDEQYF

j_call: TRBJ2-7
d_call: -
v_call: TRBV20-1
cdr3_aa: CSARGPRTADYEQYF

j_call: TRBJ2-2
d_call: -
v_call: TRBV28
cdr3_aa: CASPRGTGELFF

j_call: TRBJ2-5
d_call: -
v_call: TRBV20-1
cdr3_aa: CSGSLQTQYF

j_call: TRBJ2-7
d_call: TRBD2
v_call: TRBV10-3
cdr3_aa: CAISESPSGAYEQYF

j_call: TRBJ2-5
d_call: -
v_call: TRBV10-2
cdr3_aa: CASSQVIQETQYF

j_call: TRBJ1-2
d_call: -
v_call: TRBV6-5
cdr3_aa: CASSYLREGLTGYTF

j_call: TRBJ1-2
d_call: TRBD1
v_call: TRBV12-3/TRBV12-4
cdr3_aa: CASSLAQAGGYGYTF